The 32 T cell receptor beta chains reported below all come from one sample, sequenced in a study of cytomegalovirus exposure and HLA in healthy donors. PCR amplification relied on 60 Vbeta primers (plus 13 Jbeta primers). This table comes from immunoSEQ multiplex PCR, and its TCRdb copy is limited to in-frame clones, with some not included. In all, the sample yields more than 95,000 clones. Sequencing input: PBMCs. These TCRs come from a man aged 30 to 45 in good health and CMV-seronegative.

This chain's CDR3 is CAWDRGEVYEQYF. CDR3 DNA sequence: TGTGCCTGGGACAGGGGTGAGGTCTACGAGCAGTACTTC. The chain joins TRBV30 to TRBJ2-5, with TRBD1 identical over 8 bases. Near its end, the DNA agrees better with TRBJ2-7, so the J call may be wrong. Germline CDR1 is GTSNPN and CDR2 is SVGIG (reference sequence). This CDR3 comprises 13 residues.

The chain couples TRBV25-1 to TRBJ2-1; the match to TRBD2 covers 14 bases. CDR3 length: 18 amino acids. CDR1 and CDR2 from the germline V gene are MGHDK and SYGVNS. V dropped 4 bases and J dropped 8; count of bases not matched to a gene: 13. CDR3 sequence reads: CASSGLTSGRAPKDEQFF. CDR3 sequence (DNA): TGTGCCAGCAGTGGGCTGACTAGCGGGAGGGCCCCTAAAGATGAGCAGTTCTTC.

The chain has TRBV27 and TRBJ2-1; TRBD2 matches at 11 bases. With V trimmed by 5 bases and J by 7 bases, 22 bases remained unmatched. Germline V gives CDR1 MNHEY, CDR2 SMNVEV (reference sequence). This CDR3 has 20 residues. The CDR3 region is CASSTRPFSGRAGGGNEQFF. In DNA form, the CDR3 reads TGTGCCAGCAGTACCCGACCATTTAGCGGGAGGGCCGGAGGAGGAAATGAGCAGTTCTTC.

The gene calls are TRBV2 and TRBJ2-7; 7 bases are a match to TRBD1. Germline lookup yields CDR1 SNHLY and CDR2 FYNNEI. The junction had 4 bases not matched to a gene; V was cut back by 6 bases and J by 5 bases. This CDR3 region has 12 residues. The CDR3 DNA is TGTGCCAGCAGGGGGACAGCGAACGAGCAGTACTTC. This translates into CASRGTANEQYF.

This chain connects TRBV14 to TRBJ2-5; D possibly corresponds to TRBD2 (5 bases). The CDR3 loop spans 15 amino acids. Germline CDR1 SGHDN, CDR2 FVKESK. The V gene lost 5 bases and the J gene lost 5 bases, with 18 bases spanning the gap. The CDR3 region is CASSYGLFLGETQYF. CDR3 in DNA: TGTGCCAGCAGCTACGGACTGTTCCTGGGGGAGACCCAGTACTTC. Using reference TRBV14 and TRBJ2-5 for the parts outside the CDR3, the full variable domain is EAGVTQFPSHSVIEKGQTVTLRCDPISGHDNLYWYRRVMGKEIKFLLHFVKESKQDESGMPNNRFLAERTGGTYSTLKVQPAELEDSGVYFCASSYGLFLGETQYFGPGTRLLVL.

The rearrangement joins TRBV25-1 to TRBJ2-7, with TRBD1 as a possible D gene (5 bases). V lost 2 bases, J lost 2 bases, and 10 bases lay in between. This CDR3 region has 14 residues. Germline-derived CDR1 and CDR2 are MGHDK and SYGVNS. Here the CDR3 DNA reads TGTGCCAGCAGTGAAAGGGGCAGACCCTACGAGCAGTACTTC. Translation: CASSERGRPYEQYF.

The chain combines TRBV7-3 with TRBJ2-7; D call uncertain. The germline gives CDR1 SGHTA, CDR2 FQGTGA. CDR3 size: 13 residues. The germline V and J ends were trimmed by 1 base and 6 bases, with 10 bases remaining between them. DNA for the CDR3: TGTGCCAGCAGCTTAATCGCCTACTCCGAGCAGTACTTC. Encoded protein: CASSLIAYSEQYF.

CDR3 residues: CASSPRGGTADTQYF. In DNA, the CDR3 is TGTGCCAGCTCCCCGAGGGGGGGCACCGCAGATACGCAGTATTTT. The chain links TRBV18 to TRBJ2-3; a weak D match, TRBD2 (7 bases). Germline V gene sequence: CDR1 KGHSH, CDR2 LQKENI. The CDR3 has 15 amino acids. V was cut by 6 bases and J by 4 bases, with 17 bases left in between.

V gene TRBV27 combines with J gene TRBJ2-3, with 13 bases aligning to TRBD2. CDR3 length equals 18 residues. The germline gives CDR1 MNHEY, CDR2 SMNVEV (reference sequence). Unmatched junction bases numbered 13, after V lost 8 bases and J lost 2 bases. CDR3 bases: TGTGCCAGCCACGGGGGACTAGCGGGATCCGATGTCACAGATACGCAGTATTTT. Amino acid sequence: CASHGGLAGSDVTDTQYF.

The CDR3 protein is CSVSPTGVNQPQHF. The CDR3, as DNA: TGCAGCGTCAGCCCGACAGGGGTCAATCAGCCCCAGCATTTT. This chain joins TRBV29-1 and TRBJ1-5, with TRBD1 matching 8 bases. The CDR3 consists of 14 residues. Germline V gene sequence: CDR1 SQVTM, CDR2 ANQGSEA. The junction had 7 bases not matched to a gene; V was cut back by 6 bases and J by 3 bases.

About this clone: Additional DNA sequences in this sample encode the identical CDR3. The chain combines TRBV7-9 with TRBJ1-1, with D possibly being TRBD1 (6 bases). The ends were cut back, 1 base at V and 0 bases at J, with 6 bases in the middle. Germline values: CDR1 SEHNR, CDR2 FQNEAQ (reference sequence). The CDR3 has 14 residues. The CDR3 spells CASSLGQVNTEAFF. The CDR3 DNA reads TGTGCCAGCAGCTTAGGACAGGTGAACACTGAAGCTTTCTTT.

CDR3 DNA sequence: TGTGCCAGCAGTTTATTCTACACCGGGGAGCTGTTTTTT. This translates into CASSLFYTGELFF. The genes are TRBV28 and TRBJ2-2; D gene unclear. The germline CDR1 and CDR2 sequences are MDHEN and SYDVKM. The V gene lost 1 base and the J gene lost 3 bases, with 3 bases spanning the gap. The CDR3 runs to 13 residues.

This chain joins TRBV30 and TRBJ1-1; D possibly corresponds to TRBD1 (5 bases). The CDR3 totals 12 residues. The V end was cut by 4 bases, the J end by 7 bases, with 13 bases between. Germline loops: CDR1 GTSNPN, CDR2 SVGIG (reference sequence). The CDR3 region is CAWNGGEIEAFF. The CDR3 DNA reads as TGTGCCTGGAATGGGGGGGAGATTGAAGCTTTCTTT.

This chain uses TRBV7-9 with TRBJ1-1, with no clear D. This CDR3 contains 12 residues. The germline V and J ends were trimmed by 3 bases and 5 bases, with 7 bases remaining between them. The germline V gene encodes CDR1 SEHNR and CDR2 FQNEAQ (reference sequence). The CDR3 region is CASSFDMTEAFF. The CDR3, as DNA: TGTGCCAGCAGCTTTGACATGACTGAAGCTTTCTTT.

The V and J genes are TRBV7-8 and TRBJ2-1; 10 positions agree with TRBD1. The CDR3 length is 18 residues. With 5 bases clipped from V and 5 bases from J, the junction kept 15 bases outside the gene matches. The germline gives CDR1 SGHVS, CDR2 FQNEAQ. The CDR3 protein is CASSPGWGGTGVDNEQFF. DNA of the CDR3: TGTGCCAGCAGCCCAGGCTGGGGTGGGACAGGGGTTGACAATGAGCAGTTCTTC.

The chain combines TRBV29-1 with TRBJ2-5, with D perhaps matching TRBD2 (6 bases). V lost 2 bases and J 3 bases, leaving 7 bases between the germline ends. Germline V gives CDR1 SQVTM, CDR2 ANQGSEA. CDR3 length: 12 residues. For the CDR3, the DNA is TGCAGCGTTGAATTAGCGGAAGAGACCCAGTACTTC. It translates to CSVELAEETQYF.

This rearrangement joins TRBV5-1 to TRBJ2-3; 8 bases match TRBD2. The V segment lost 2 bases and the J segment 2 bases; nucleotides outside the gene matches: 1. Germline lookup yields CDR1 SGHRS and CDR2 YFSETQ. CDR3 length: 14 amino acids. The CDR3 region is CASSFSGDTDTQYF. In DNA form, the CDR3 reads TGCGCCAGCAGCTTTAGCGGGGACACAGATACGCAGTATTTT.

The CDR3 loop is CASSLPGIGNEQFF. CDR3 nucleotides: TGTGCCAGCAGCCTACCCGGGATTGGGAATGAGCAGTTCTTC. V gene TRBV7-3 combines with J gene TRBJ2-1; a weak D match, TRBD2 (5 bases). Germline CDR1 is SGHTA and CDR2 is FQGTGA. Trimming left V 5 bases short and J 7 bases short, with 15 bases between. The CDR3 is 14 residues long. Looking up the rest from reference TRBV7-3 and TRBJ2-1 gives the full variable domain: GAGVSQTPSNKVTEKGKYVELRCDPISGHTALYWYRQSLGQGPEFLIYFQGTGAADDSGLPNDRFFAVRPEGSVSTLKIQRTERGDSAVYLCASSLPGIGNEQFFGPGTRLTVL.

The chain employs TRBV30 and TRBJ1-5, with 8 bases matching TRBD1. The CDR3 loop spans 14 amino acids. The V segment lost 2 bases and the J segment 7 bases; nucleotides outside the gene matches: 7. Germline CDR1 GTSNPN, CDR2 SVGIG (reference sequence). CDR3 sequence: CAWSPDRGEQPQHF. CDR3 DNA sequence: TGTGCCTGGAGTCCAGACAGGGGTGAACAGCCCCAGCATTTT.

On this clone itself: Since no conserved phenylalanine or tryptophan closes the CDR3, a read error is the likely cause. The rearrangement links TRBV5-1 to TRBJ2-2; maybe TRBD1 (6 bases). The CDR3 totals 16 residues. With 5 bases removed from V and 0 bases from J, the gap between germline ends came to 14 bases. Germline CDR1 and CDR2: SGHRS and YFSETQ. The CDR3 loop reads CASRNGQQTNTGELFS. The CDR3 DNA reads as TGCGCCAGCAGGAACGGACAGCAGACGAACACCGGGGAGCTGTTTTCT.

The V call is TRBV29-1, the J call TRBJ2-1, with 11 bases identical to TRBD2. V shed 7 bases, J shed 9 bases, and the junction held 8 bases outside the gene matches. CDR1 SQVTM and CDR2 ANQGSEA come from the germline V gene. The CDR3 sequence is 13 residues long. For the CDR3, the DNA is TGCAGCGCCCTGACTAGCGGGGACGGTGAGCAGTTCTTC. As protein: CSALTSGDGEQFF.

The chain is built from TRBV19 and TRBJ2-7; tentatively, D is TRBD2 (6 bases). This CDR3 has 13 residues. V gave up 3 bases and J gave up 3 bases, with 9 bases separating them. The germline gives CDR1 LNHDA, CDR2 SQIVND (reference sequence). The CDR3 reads CASSMGLRYEQYF. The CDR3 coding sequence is TGTGCCAGTAGTATGGGACTCCGCTACGAGCAGTACTTC. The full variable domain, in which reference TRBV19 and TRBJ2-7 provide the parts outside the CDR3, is DGGITQSPKYLFRKEGQNVTLSCEQNLNHDAMYWYRQDPGQGLRLIYYSQIVNDFQKGDIAEGYSVSREKKESFPLTVTSAQKNPTAFYLCASSMGLRYEQYFGPGTRLTVT.

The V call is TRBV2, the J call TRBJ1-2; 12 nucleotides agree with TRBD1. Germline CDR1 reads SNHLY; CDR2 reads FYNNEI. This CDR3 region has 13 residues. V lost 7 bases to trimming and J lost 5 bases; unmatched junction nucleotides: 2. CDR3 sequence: CASMGQGAYGYTF. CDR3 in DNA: TGTGCCAGCATGGGACAGGGGGCGTATGGCTACACCTTC.

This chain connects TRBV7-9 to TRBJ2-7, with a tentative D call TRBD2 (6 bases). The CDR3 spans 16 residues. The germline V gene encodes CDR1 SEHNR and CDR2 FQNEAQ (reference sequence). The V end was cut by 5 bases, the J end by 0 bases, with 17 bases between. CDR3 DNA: TGTGCCAGCAGCGGAACGGCGGCGGGGAGCTCCTACGAGCAGTACTTC. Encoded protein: CASSGTAAGSSYEQYF.

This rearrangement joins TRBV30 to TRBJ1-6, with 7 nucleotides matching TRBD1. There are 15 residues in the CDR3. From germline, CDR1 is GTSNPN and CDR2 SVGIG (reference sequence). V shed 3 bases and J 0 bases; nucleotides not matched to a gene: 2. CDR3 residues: CAWRGQSSYNSPLHF. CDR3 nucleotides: TGTGCCTGGAGGGGACAGAGCTCCTATAATTCACCCCTCCACTTT.

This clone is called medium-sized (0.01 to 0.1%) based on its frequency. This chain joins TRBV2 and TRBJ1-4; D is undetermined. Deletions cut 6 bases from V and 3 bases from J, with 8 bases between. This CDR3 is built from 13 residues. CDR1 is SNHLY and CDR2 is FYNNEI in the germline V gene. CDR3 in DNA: TGTGCCAGCAGATTGCAGGCTAATGAAAAACTGTTTTTT. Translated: CASRLQANEKLFF.

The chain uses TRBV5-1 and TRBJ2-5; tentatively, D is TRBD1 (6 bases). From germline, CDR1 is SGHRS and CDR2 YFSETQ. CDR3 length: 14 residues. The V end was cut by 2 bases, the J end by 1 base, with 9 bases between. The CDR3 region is CASSFVGGQETQYF. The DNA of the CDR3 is TGCGCCAGCAGCTTCGTAGGGGGCCAAGAGACCCAGTACTTC.

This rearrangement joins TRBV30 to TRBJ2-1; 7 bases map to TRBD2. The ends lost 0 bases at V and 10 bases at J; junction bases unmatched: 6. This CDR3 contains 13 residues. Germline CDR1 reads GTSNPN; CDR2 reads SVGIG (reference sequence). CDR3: CAWSVAGENEQFF. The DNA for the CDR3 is TGTGCCTGGAGTGTGGCGGGAGAGAACGAGCAGTTCTTC.

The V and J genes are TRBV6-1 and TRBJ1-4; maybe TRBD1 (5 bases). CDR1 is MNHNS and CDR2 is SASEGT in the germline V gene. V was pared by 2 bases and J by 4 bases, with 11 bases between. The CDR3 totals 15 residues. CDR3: CASSEFSGYNEKLFF. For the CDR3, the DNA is TGTGCCAGCAGTGAATTTTCAGGGTATAATGAAAAACTGTTTTTT.

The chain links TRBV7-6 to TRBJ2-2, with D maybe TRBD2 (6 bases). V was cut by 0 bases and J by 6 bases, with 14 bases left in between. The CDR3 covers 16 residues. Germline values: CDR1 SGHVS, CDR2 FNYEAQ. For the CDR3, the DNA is TGTGCCAGCAGCTTAGCGGGGGGTACGGCGGCCGGGGAGCTGTTTTTT. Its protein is CASSLAGGTAAGELFF.

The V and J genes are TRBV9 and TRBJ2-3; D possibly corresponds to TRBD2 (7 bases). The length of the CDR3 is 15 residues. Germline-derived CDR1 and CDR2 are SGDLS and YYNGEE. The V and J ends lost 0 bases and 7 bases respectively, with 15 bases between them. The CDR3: CASSVVGGPVYTQYF. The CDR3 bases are TGTGCCAGCAGCGTAGTCGGGGGGCCCGTGTATACGCAGTATTTT.

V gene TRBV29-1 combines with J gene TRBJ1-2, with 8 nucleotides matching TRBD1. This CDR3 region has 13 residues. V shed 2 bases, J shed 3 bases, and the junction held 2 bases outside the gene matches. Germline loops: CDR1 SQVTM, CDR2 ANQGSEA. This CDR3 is CSVERTGHYGYTF. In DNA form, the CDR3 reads TGCAGCGTTGAAAGGACAGGGCACTATGGCTACACCTTC.